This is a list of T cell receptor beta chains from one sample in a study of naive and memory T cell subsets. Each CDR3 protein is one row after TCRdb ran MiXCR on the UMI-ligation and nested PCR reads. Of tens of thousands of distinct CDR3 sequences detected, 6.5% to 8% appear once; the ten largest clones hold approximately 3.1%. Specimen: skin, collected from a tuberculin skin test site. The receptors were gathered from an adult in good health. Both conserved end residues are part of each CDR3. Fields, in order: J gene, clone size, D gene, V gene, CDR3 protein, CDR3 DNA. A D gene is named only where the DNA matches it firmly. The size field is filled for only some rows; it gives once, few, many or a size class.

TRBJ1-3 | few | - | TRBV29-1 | CSVRSGTQRNTIYF | TGCAGCGTCCGCTCCGGGACACAAAGAAACACCATATATTTT
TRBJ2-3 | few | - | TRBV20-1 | CSARAGTSTDTQYF | TGCAGTGCTAGGGCGGGGACTAGCACAGATACGCAGTATTTT
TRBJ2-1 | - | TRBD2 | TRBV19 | CASSIERGSDNEQFF | TGTGCCAGTAGTATCGAGCGGGGGAGTGACAATGAGCAGTTCTTC
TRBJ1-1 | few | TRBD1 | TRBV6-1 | CASSGGVLGQHVAEAFF | TGTGCCAGCAGTGGGGGGGTACTGGGACAGCACGTCGCTGAAGCTTTCTTT
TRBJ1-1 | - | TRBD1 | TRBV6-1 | CASSALTGSNLAFF | TGTGCCAGCAGTGCATTGACAGGGTCCAACCTCGCTTTCTTT
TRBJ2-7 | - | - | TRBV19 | CASSAGQIYEQYF | TGTGCCAGTAGTGCGGGACAGATCTACGAGCAGTACTTC
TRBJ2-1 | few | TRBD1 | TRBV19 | CASRRTGGDEQFF | TGTGCCAGTAGGAGGACAGGGGGCGATGAGCAGTTCTTC
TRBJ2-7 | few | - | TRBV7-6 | CASSLTADSSSYEQYF | TGTGCCAGCAGCTTGACGGCAGACTCCAGCTCCTACGAGCAGTACTTC
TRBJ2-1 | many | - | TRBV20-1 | CSAVYYEQFF | TGCAGTGCAGTCTACTATGAGCAGTTCTTC
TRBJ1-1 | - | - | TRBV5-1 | CASSPGTLNTEAFF | TGCGCCAGCAGCCCCGGGACATTGAACACTGAAGCTTTCTTT
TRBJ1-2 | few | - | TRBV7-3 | CASSPGVSYGYTF | TGTGCCAGCAGCCCAGGGGTATCTTATGGCTACACCTTC
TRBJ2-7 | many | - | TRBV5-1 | CASSWTRASYEQYF | TGCGCCAGCAGCTGGACACGCGCTTCCTACGAGCAGTACTTC
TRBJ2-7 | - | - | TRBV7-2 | CASSCGSCYEQYF | TGTGCCAGCAGCTGCGGCTCGTGCTACGAGCAGTACTTC
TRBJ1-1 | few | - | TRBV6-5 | CASSYSLGDRLNTEAFF | TGTGCCAGCAGTTACAGTCTAGGGGACCGCCTGAACACTGAAGCTTTCTTT